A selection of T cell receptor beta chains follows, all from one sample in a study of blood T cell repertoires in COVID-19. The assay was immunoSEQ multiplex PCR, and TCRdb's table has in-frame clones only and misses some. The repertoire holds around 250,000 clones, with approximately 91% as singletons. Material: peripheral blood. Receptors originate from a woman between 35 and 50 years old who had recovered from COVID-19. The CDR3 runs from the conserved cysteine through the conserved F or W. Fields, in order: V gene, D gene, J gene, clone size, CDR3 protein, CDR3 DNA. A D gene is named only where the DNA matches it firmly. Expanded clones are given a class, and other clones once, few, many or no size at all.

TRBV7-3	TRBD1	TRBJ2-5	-	CASSPRQGAWETQYF	TGTGCCAGCAGCCCCCGACAGGGGGCATGGGAGACCCAGTACTTC
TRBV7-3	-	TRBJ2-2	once	CASSSTGELFF	TGTGCCAGCAGCTCAACCGGGGAGCTGTTTTTT
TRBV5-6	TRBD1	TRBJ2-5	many	CASNKQGQETQYF	TGTGCCAGCAACAAACAGGGGCAAGAGACCCAGTACTTC
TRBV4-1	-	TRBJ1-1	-	CASSQGTANTEAFF	TGCGCCAGCAGCCAAGGGACAGCGAACACTGAAGCTTTCTTT
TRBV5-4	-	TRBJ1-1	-	CASSLNGGASTEAFF	TGTGCCAGCAGCTTGAACGGGGGGGCGAGCACTGAAGCTTTCTTT
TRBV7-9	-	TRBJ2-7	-	CASSQGSGYEQYF	TGTGCCAGCAGCCAAGGGAGTGGCTACGAGCAGTACTTC
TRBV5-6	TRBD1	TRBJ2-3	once	CASSSGTGGFSTDTQYF	TGTGCCAGCAGCTCCGGGACAGGGGGCTTCAGCACAGATACGCAGTATTTT
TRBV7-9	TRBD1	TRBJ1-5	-	CASSPGTGANQPQHF	TGTGCCAGCAGCCCCGGGACAGGGGCCAATCAGCCCCAGCATTTT
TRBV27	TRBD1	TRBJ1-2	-	CASRGQGATWGYTF	TGTGCCAGCAGGGGACAGGGGGCGACTTGGGGCTACACCTTC
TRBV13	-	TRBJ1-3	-	CASSPLNAGFSGNTIYF	TGTGCCAGCAGCCCACTTAATGCCGGGTTCTCTGGAAACACCATATATTTT
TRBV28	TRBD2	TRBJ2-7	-	CASSILAGVYEQYF	TGTGCCAGCAGCATCCTAGCGGGAGTCTACGAGCAGTACTTC
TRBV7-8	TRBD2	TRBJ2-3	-	CASRNGTTGTDTQYF	TGTGCCAGCAGGAATGGGACTACGGGCACAGATACGCAGTATTTT
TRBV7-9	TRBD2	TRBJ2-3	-	CASSLGLAGMADTQYF	TGTGCCAGCAGCCTCGGACTAGCTGGGATGGCAGATACGCAGTATTTT
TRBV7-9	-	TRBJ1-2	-	CASSYTDYGYTF	TGTGCCAGCAGTTATACAGACTATGGCTACACCTTC
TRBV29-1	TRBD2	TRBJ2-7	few	CSVVSGGFYEQYF	TGCAGCGTTGTTTCGGGGGGGTTCTACGAGCAGTACTTC
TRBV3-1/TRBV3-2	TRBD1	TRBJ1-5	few	CASSPGTGVNQPQHF	TGTGCCAGCAGCCCAGGGACAGGGGTCAATCAGCCCCAGCATTTT
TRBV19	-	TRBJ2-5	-	CASSGVAAQETQYF	TGTGCCAGTAGCGGAGTTGCGGCCCAAGAGACCCAGTACTTC
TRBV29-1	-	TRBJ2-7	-	CSVSDRIDYEQYF	TGCAGCGTCTCGGACAGAATAGACTACGAGCAGTACTTC
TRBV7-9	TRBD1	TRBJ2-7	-	CASSPVTGTYEQYF	TGTGCCAGCAGCCCGGTGACAGGGACCTACGAGCAGTACTTC
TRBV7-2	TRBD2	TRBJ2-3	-	CASSSAPGLGGSDTQYF	TGTGCCAGCAGCTCCGCACCGGGACTAGGGGGAAGCGATACGCAGTATTTT
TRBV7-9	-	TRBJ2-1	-	CASSSRPGQGHNEQFF	TGTGCCAGCAGCTCCCGGCCGGGACAAGGCCACAATGAGCAGTTCTTC
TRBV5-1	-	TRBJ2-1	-	CASSSQNSYNEQFF	TGCGCCAGCAGTTCTCAGAACTCCTACAATGAGCAGTTCTTC
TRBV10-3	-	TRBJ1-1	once	CAIRDTRENTEAFF	TGTGCCATCAGAGACACCAGGGAGAACACTGAAGCTTTCTTT
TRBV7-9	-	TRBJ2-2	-	CASSSGAGELFF	TGTGCCAGCAGCTCGGGAGCCGGGGAGCTGTTTTTT
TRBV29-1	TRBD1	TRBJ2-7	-	CSVVPGQGSYYEQYF	TGCAGCGTTGTCCCGGGACAGGGTAGCTACTACGAGCAGTACTTC
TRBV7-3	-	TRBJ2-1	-	CASSLGAMGEQFF	TGTGCCAGCAGCTTAGGAGCAATGGGTGAGCAGTTCTTC
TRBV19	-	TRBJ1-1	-	CASSSQAGRETEAFF	TGTGCCAGTAGTTCCCAGGCGGGGAGGGAAACTGAAGCTTTCTTT
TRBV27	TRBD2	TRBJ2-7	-	CASSLGLAAPYEQYF	TGTGCCAGCAGTTTAGGACTAGCGGCCCCCTACGAGCAGTACTTC
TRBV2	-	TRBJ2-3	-	CASRGADTQYF	TGTGCCAGCAGGGGAGCAGATACGCAGTATTTT
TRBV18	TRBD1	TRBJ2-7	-	CASSPGTDLAEQYF	TGTGCCAGCTCACCGGGGACAGACCTCGCCGAGCAGTACTTC
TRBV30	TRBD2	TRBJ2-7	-	CAWSKLRTSGLGEQYF	TGTGCCTGGAGCAAACTCAGGACTAGCGGGCTTGGCGAGCAGTACTTC
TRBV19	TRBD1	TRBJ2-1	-	CASSSTGASAYNEQFF	TGTGCCAGTAGTTCAACAGGGGCAAGCGCCTACAATGAGCAGTTCTTC
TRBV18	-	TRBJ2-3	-	CASSPQGFTDTQYF	TGTGCCAGCTCCCCGCAGGGATTCACAGATACGCAGTATTTT
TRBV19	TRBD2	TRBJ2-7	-	CASSLRTSGTTYEQYF	TGTGCCAGTAGTCTTCGAACTAGCGGGACCACCTACGAGCAGTACTTC
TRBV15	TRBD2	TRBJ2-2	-	CATSWREDGGELFF	TGTGCCACCAGTTGGCGGGAGGACGGCGGGGAGCTGTTTTTT
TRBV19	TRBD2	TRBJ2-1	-	CASSRTSVAYNEQFF	TGTGCCAGTAGTCGGACTAGCGTAGCCTACAATGAGCAGTTCTTC
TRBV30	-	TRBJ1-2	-	CAWSSSIGGYTF	TGTGCTTGGAGCTCCTCAATCGGGGGCTACACCTTC
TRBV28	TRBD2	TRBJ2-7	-	CASSPGEAGGRYEQYF	TGTGCCAGCAGTCCAGGAGAAGCGGGAGGGAGATACGAGCAGTACTTC
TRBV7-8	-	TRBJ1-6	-	CASSFWGLLSSYNSPLHF	TGTGCCAGCAGCTTTTGGGGGCTCCTGAGCTCCTATAATTCACCCCTCCACTTT
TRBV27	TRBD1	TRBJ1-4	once	CASSPPGQGIEKLFF	TGTGCCAGCAGTCCCCCGGGACAGGGAATCGAAAAACTGTTTTTT
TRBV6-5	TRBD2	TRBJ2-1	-	CASSYSGAGGIEQFF	TGTGCCAGCAGTTACTCGGGTGCGGGAGGGATTGAGCAGTTCTTC
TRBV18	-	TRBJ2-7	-	CASSPPGQPYEQYF	TGTGCCAGCTCACCACCAGGACAGCCCTACGAGCAGTACTTC
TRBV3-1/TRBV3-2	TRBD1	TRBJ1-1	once	CASSQGGQKEAFF	TGTGCCAGCAGCCAAGGGGGACAGAAGGAAGCTTTCTTT
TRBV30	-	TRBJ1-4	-	CAWSTGNEKLFF	TGTGCCTGGAGTACGGGTAATGAAAAACTGTTTTTT
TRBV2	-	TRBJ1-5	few	CASSEAGLSNQPQHF	TGTGCCAGCAGTGAGGCAGGGCTTAGCAATCAGCCCCAGCATTTT
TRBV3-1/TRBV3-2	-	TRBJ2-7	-	CASSQDLNGQTYF	TGTGCCAGCAGCCAAGATCTTAACGGACAGACGTACTTC